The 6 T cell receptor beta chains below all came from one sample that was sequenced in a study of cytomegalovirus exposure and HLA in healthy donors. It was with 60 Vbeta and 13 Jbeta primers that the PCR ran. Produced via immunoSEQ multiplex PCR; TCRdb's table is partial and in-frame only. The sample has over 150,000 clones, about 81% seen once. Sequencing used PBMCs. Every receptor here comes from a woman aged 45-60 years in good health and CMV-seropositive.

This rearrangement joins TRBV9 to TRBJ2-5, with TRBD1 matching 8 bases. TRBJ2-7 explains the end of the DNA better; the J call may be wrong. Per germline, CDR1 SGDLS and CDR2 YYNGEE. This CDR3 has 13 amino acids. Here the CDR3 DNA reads TGTGCCAGCAGCGTAGAAACAGGGGGCGAGCAGTACTTC. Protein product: CASSVETGGEQYF.

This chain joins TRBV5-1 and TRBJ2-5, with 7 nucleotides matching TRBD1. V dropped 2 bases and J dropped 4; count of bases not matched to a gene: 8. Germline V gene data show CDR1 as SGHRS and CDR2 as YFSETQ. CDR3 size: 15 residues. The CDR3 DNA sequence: TGCGCCAGCAGCTTCCGGGGACAGATCTTAGAGACCCAGTACTTC. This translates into CASSFRGQILETQYF.

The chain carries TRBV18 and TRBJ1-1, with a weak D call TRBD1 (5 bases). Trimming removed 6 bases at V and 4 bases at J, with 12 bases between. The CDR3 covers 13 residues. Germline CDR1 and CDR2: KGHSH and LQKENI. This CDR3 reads CASSLQGGTEAFF. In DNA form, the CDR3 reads TGTGCCAGCTCCCTCCAGGGTGGCACTGAAGCTTTCTTT.

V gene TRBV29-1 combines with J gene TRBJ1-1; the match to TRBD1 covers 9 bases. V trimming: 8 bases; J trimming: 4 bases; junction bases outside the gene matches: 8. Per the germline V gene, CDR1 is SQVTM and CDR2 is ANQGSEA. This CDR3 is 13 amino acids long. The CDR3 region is CSLWTGDGTEAFF. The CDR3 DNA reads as TGCAGCCTCTGGACAGGGGACGGCACTGAAGCTTTCTTT.

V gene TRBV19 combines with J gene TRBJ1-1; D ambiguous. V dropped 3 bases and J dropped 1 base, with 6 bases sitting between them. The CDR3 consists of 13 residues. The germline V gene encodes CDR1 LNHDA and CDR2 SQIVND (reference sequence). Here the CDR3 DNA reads TGTGCCAGTAGTATCCGGGAGAACACTGAAGCTTTCTTT. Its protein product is CASSIRENTEAFF.

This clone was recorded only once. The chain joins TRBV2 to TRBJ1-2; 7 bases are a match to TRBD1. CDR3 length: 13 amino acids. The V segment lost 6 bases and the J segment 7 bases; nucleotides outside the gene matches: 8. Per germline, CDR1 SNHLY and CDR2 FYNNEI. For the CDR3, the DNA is TGTGCCAGCAGCGCCACCGGGACAGCTGGCTACACCTTC. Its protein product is CASSATGTAGYTF.